What follows are 14 T cell receptor beta chains derived from one specimen sequenced in a study of regulatory and conventional T cells in RAG deficiency. Regulatory T cells were sorted from blood as CD4+ CD25-high CD127-low cells. The data were produced by immunoSEQ multiplex PCR, yet TCRdb's version contains in-frame clones alone and is incomplete. The sample yields tens of thousands of clones, about 93% seen once. The same sample was also studied in work on regulatory T cells. From that second work: The PCR used 52 TRBV and 13 TRBJ primers.

What was sequenced was Tregs sorted from blood. All receptors come from a human donor in good health.

This chain joins TRBV5-5 and TRBJ1-5; D ambiguous. In germline, CDR1 is SGHKS, CDR2 YYEKEE (reference sequence). Trimming shortened V by 1 base and J by 3 bases, and 14 bases separated the two germline ends. The CDR3 length is 16 residues. As DNA, the CDR3 is TGTGCCAGCAGCTTGATAGGAGGGCACTCCAATCAGCCCCAGCATTTT. The encoded protein is CASSLIGGHSNQPQHF.

About this clone itself: Other DNA sequences in the same sample also yield this CDR3. This chain links TRBV5-1 with TRBJ2-5; a possible D gene is TRBD2 (6 bases). Germline assignment: CDR1 SGHRS and CDR2 YFSETQ. This CDR3 spans 14 amino acids. The V end was cut by 4 bases, the J end by 2 bases, with 12 bases between. CDR3 protein: CASSLGLPQETQYF. DNA of the CDR3: TGCGCCAGCAGCCTGGGACTCCCGCAAGAGACCCAGTACTTC.

V and J are TRBV7-3 and TRBJ2-1, with 7 positions matching TRBD1. The CDR3 runs to 14 residues. Germline CDR1 is SGHTA and CDR2 is FQGTGA. The J segment lost 4 bases and the V segment lost 4 bases, leaving 4 bases of the junction unmatched. CDR3 nucleotides: TGTGCCAGCAGCTCTACAGGGGTTTACAATGAGCAGTTCTTC. Translation: CASSSTGVYNEQFF.

This chain links TRBV30 with TRBJ2-2; D remains ambiguous. CDR3 size: 11 residues. V was trimmed by 3 bases and J by 6 bases, leaving 5 bases between them. Germline CDR1 is GTSNPN and CDR2 is SVGIG (reference sequence). The CDR3: CAWRGPGELFF. The CDR3 nucleotides read TGTGCCTGGAGGGGCCCCGGGGAGCTGTTTTTT.

The chain uses TRBV5-1 and TRBJ2-7, with TRBD2 identical over 7 bases. The ends lost 5 bases at V and 1 base at J; junction bases unmatched: 9. Looked up from germline, CDR1 is SGHRS and CDR2 is YFSETQ. The CDR3 runs 15 residues. The CDR3 loop is CASSEAGPPSYEQYF. The DNA of the CDR3 is TGCGCCAGCAGTGAAGCGGGGCCGCCTTCCTACGAGCAGTACTTC.

This clone came up once. The chain employs TRBV23-1 and TRBJ2-7, with D tentatively TRBD2 (6 bases). TRBV23-1 is an ORF, and what it does is uncertain. The CDR3 is made up of 18 amino acids. Trimming shortened V by 3 bases and J by 0 bases, and 21 bases separated the two germline ends. CDR3 sequence (DNA): TGCGCCAGCAGTCAGGAGGAGGGACCCTCACTCCACTCCTACGAGCAGTACTTC. As protein: CASSQEEGPSLHSYEQYF.

The V call is TRBV9, the J call TRBJ1-3; possible D gene TRBD1, 5 bases. The V gene lost 3 bases and the J gene lost 0 bases, with 16 bases spanning the gap. Germline lookup yields CDR1 SGDLS and CDR2 YYNGEE. This CDR3 has 17 residues. The CDR3 DNA follows: TGTGCCAGCAGCGCCACGGACACAACAATCTCTGGAAACACCATATATTTT. This sequence encodes CASSATDTTISGNTIYF.

The chain combines TRBV7-9 with TRBJ1-2; D not resolved. Looked up from germline, CDR1 is SEHNR and CDR2 is FQNEAQ (reference sequence). There are 11 residues in the CDR3. Trimming cost V 5 bases and J 8 bases, with 9 bases left between them. For the CDR3, the DNA is TGTGCCAGCAGCATAATCACAGGCTACACCTTC. Its protein is CASSIITGYTF.

The chain employs TRBV4-2 and TRBJ2-3; TRBD2 is a possible D gene (7 bases). V was clipped by 5 bases and J by 4 bases, with 22 bases between them. Germline loops: CDR1 LGHNA, CDR2 YNFKEQ. CDR3 length: 17 amino acids. CDR3 nucleotide sequence: TGTGCCAGCAGCAACGAAGTGATTACGGGGGGCTCAGATACGCAGTATTTT. As protein: CASSNEVITGGSDTQYF.

The chain uses TRBV30 and TRBJ2-7; 7 nucleotides agree with TRBD2. The germline V gene has CDR1 GTSNPN and CDR2 SVGIG (reference sequence). V trimming: 2 bases; J trimming: 6 bases; junction bases outside the gene matches: 4. The CDR3 runs to 12 residues. This chain's CDR3 is CAWSWGGGEQYF. The DNA of the CDR3 is TGTGCCTGGAGTTGGGGGGGAGGCGAGCAGTACTTC.

Written as DNA, the CDR3 is TGTGCCAGCAGTTACTCGCCTTCTACAGGGAATCAGCCCCAGCATTTT. This translates into CASSYSPSTGNQPQHF. The V and J genes are TRBV6-6 and TRBJ1-5; D may be TRBD1 (6 bases). Germline V gene lookup returns CDR1 MNHNY and CDR2 SVGAGI (reference sequence). The CDR3 loop spans 16 amino acids. V was trimmed by 0 bases and J by 4 bases, leaving 13 bases between them.

The J gene is TRBJ2-4, the V gene TRBV6-1; TRBD2 aligns across 8 bases. This CDR3 contains 17 residues. CDR1 MNHNS and CDR2 SASEGT come from the germline V gene. J gave up 6 bases and V 3 bases, and 13 bases lay outside the gene matches. In DNA form, the CDR3 reads TGTGCCAGCAGTGATCGTATCGGGGGGGCCGTGAGAAACATTCAGTACTTC. It yields the protein CASSDRIGGAVRNIQYF.

The V and J genes are TRBV30 and TRBJ2-6, with a tentative D call TRBD2 (7 bases). CDR3 length: 15 amino acids. The germline V gene encodes CDR1 GTSNPN and CDR2 SVGIG (reference sequence). V was clipped by 0 bases and J by 7 bases, with 13 bases between them. The CDR3 coding sequence is TGTGCCTGGAGTGTTGCGGGGGCAGTCGCCAACGTCCTGACTTTC. Residues: CAWSVAGAVANVLTF.

This clone was recorded a few times. Other DNA variants within this sample encode the same CDR3. The chain joins TRBV7-3 to TRBJ2-1, with TRBD2 matching over 10 bases. The CDR3 sequence is 16 residues long. Losses at the gene ends were 3 bases for V and 4 bases for J; bases not matched to a gene: 6. The germline CDR1 and CDR2 sequences are SGHTA and FQGTGA. CDR3 DNA sequence: TGTGCCAGCAGCTTGGGTAGCGGGGGGCCTTACAATGAGCAGTTCTTC. Amino acid sequence: CASSLGSGGPYNEQFF.